A single TCR beta chain is shown here with its context. PCR employed 60 Vbeta and 13 Jbeta primers. Sequencing used immunoSEQ multiplex PCR; TCRdb keeps in-frame clones, though not all of them. The table lists 200,000 to 250,000 clones, around 77% of them singletons, with less than 3% in the top ten. The data belong to a study of cytomegalovirus exposure and HLA in healthy donors. Sequencing input: PBMCs. The source of this sequence is a woman aged 25-40 years in good health and CMV-seronegative.

DNA of the CDR3: TGTGCCAGCAGCTTGGACAGGGTAAGAGGCTACACCTTC. This translates into CASSLDRVRGYTF. The genes are TRBV5-5 and TRBJ1-2; D might be TRBD1 (6 bases). The V end lost 0 bases, the J end lost 8 bases, and 11 bases lay between the germline ends. Per germline, CDR1 SGHKS and CDR2 YYEKEE (reference sequence). The CDR3 sequence is 13 residues long. Using reference TRBV5-5 and TRBJ1-2 for the parts outside the CDR3, the full variable domain is DAGVTQSPTHLIKTRGQQVTLRCSPISGHKSVSWYQQVLGQGPQFIFQYYEKEERGRGNFPDRFSARQFPNYSSELNVNALLLGDSALYLCASSLDRVRGYTFGSGTRLTVV.